This TCR beta chain was recovered during a study of blood T cell repertoires in COVID-19. Study at large: Samples came from the United States, Italy and Spain, spanning acute and convalescent COVID-19. PBMCs, B-cell-depleted T cells, or T cells were the source of the cDNA or gDNA that made up the material.

CDR3 length: 13 residues. With respect to this clone: One end of the junction does not line up with germline, which may come from a read error.

As handled by the study authors: Nucleated cell counts were estimated from reference gene primer amplification. Data came from immunoSEQ multiplex PCR; TCRdb stores just in-frame clones and leaves some out. Clonal size and the V and J genes are those of that table, whereas D and trimming came from the DNA. This sample has roughly 670,000 clones, with 70% to 90% found just once. Material for sequencing was peripheral blood. V usage is TRBV12-3 or TRBV12-4 and J usage is TRBJ1-1, with 8 positions matching TRBD1. The TCR comes from a woman between 18 and 29 years old with acute or convalescent COVID-19. The CDR3 DNA reads TGTGCCACCAGTGGGACAGGCAAGGCTGAAGCTTTCTTT. Amino acids: CATSGTGKAEAFF.